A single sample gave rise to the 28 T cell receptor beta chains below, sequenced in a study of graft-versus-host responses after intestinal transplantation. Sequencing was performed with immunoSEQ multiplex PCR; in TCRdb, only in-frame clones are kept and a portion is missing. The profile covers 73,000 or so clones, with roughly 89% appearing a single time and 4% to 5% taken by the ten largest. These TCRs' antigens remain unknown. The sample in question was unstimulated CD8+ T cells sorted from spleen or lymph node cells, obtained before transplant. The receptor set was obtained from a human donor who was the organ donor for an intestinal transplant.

CDR3 sequence: CASSPGGETQYF. CDR3 sequence (DNA): TGTGCCAGCAGTCCAGGTGGGGAGACCCAGTACTTC. This chain uses TRBV5-4 with TRBJ2-5, with D hard to call. The ends were cut back, 5 bases at V and 5 bases at J, with 10 bases in the middle. This CDR3 is built from 12 residues. Germline CDR1 and CDR2: SGHNT and YYREEE (reference sequence).

This chain's CDR3 is CASSYSSLATDTQYF. The CDR3 nucleotides read TGTGCCAGCAGTTACTCGTCATTAGCGACAGATACGCAGTATTTT. The chain carries TRBV6-5 and TRBJ2-3; tentative D call: TRBD2 (5 bases). Germline-derived CDR1 and CDR2 are MNHEY and SVGAGI. This CDR3 has 15 residues. The V end was cut by 0 bases, the J end by 3 bases, with 10 bases between.

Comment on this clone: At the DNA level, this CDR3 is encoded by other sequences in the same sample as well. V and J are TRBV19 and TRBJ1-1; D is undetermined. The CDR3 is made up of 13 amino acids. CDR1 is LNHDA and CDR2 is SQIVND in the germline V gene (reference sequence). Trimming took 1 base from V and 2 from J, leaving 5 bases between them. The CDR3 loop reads CASSIGANTEAFF. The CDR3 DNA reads TGTGCCAGTAGTATAGGGGCAAACACTGAAGCTTTCTTT.

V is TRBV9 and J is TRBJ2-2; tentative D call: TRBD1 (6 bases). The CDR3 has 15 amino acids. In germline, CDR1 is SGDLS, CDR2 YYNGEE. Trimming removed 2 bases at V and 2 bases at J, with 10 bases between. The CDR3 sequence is CASSVVGANTGELFF. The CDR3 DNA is TGTGCCAGCAGCGTTGTGGGGGCTAACACCGGGGAGCTGTTTTTT. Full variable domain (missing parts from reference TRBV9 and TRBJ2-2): DSGVTQTPKHLITATGQRVTLRCSPRSGDLSVYWYQQSLDQGLQFLIQYYNGEERAKGNILERFSAQQFPDLHSELNLSSLELGDSALYFCASSVVGANTGELFFGEGSRLTVL.

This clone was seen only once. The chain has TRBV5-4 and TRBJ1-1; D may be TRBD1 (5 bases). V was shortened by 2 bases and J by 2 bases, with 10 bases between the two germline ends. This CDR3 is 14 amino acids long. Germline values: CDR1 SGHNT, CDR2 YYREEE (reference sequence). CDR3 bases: TGTGCCAGCAGCTTACCGACAGTCAACACTGAAGCTTTCTTT. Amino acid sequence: CASSLPTVNTEAFF.

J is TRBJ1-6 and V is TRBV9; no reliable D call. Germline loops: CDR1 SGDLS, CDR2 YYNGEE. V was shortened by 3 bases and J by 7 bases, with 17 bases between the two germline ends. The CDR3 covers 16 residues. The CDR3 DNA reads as TGTGCCAGCAGCGCCTCCCCAGGTTTAGGCAATTCACCCCTCCACTTT. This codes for CASSASPGLGNSPLHF.

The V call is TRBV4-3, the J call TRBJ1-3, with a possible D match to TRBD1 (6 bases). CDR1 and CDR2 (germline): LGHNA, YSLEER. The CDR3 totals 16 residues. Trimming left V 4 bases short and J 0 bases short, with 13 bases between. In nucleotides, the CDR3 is TGCGCCAGCAGCCCCAACAGGGTCCCCTCTGGAAACACCATATATTTT. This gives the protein CASSPNRVPSGNTIYF.

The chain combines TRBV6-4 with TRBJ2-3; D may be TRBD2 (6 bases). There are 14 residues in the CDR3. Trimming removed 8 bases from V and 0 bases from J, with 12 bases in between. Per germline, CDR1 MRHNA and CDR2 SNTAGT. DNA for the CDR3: TGTGCCAGCTCTGTGCGGGGAAGCACAGATACGCAGTATTTT. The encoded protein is CASSVRGSTDTQYF.

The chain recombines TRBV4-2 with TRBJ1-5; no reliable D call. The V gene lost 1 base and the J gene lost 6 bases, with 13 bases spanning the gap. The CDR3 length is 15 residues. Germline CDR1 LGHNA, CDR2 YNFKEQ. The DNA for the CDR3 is TGTGCCAGCAGCCAAGTCGTAGGGAGCGTTCAGCCCCAGCATTTT. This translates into CASSQVVGSVQPQHF.

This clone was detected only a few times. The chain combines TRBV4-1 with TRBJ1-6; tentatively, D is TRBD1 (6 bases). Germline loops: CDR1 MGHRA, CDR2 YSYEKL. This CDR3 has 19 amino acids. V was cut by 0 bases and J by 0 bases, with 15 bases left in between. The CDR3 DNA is TGCGCCAGCAGCCAAGAATCCCAGGGGCAAAGCTCCTATAATTCACCCCTCCACTTT. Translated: CASSQESQGQSSYNSPLHF.

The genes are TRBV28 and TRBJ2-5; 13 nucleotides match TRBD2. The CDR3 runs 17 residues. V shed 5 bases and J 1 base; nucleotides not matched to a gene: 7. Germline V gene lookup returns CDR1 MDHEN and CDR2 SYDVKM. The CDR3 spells CASSEGLAGTAQETQYF. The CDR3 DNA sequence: TGTGCCAGCAGTGAGGGACTAGCGGGGACCGCCCAAGAGACCCAGTACTTC. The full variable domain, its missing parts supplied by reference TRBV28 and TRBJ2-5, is DVKVTQSSRYLVKRTGEKVFLECVQDMDHENMFWYRQDPGLGLRLIYFSYDVKMKEKGDIPEGYSVSREKKERFSLILESASTNQTSMYLCASSEGLAGTAQETQYFGPGTRLLVL.

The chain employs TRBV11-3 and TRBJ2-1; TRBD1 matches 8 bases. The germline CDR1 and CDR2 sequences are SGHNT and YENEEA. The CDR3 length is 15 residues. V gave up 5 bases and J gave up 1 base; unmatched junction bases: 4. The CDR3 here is CASSPGTGSYNEQFF. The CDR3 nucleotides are TGTGCCAGCAGCCCAGGGACAGGTTCCTACAATGAGCAGTTCTTC.

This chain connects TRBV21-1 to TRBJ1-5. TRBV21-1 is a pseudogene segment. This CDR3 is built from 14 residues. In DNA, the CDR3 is TGTGCCACCAGGGGAACAGGGAGGGATCAGCCCCAGCATTTT. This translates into CATRGTGRDQPQHF.

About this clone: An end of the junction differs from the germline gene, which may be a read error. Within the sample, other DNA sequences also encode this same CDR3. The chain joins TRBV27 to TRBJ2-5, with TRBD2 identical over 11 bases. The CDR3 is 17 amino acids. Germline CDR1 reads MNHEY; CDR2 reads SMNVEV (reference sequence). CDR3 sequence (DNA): TGTGCCAGCAGTTCCTTGACTAGCGGGGACCTCCAAGAGACTCAGTACTTC. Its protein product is CASSSLTSGDLQETQYF.

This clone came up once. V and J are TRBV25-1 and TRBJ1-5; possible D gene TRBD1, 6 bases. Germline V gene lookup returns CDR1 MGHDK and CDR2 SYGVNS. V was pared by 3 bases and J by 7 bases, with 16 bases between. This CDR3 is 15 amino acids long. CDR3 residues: CASSDRGGGGQPQHF. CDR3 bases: TGTGCCAGCAGTGACCGGGGAGGGGGAGGACAGCCCCAGCATTTT. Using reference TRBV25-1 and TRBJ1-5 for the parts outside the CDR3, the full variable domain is EADIYQTPRYLVIGTGKKITLECSQTMGHDKMYWYQQDPGMELHLIHYSYGVNSTEKGDLSSESTVSRIRTEHFPLTLESARPSHTSQYLCASSDRGGGGQPQHFGDGTRLSIL.

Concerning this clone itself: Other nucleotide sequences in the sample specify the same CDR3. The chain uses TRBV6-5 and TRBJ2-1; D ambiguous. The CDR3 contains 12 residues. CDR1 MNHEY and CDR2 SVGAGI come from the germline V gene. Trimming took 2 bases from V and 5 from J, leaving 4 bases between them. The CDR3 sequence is CASSYRDNEQFF. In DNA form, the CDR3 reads TGTGCCAGCAGTTACCGGGACAATGAGCAGTTCTTC.

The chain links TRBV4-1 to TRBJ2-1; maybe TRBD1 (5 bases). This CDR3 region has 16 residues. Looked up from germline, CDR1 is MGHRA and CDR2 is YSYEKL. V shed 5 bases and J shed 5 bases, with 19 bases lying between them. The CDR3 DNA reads TGCGCCAGCAGCTCTTCAGGGAAGGGTGTCAACAATGAGCAGTTCTTC. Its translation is CASSSSGKGVNNEQFF.

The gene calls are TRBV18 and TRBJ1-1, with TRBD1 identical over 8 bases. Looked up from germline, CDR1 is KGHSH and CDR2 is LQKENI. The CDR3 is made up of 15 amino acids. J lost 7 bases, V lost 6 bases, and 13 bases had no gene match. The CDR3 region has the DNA TGTGCCAGCTCCATGGACAGGGATGGGTATAGTGAAGCTTTCTTT. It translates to CASSMDRDGYSEAFF.

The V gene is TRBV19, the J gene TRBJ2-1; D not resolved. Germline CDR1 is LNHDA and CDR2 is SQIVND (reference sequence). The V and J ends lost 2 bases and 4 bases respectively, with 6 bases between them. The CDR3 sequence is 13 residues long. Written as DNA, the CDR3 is TGTGCCAGTAGTATACTGAGATACAATGAGCAGTTCTTC. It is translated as CASSILRYNEQFF.

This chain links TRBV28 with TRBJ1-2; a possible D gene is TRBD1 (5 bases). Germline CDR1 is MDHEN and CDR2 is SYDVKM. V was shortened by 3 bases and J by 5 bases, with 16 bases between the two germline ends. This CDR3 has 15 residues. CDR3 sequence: CASSFLNGAGYGYTF. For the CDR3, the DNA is TGTGCCAGCAGTTTTCTTAATGGGGCTGGATATGGCTACACCTTC.

CDR3 amino acids: CASSPTGRGAFF. The CDR3 nucleotides read TGTGCCAGCAGTCCTACAGGGAGAGGAGCTTTCTTT. The chain employs TRBV6-5 and TRBJ1-1; possible D gene TRBD1, 6 bases. The CDR3 totals 12 residues. V was pared by 5 bases and J by 10 bases, with 14 bases between. Germline-derived CDR1 and CDR2 are MNHEY and SVGAGI.

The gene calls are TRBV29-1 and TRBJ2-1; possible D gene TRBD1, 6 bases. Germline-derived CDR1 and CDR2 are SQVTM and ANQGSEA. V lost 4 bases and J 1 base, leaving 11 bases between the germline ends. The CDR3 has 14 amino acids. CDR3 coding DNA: TGCAGCGTTGGGGGGCAGGGATCCTACAATGAGCAGTTCTTC. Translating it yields CSVGGQGSYNEQFF.

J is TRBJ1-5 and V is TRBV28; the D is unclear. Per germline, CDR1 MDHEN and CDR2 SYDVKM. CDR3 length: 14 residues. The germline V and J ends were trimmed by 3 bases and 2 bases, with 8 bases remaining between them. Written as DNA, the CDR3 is TGTGCCAGCAGTTTGAGGAGGGGCAATCAGCCCCAGCATTTT. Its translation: CASSLRRGNQPQHF.

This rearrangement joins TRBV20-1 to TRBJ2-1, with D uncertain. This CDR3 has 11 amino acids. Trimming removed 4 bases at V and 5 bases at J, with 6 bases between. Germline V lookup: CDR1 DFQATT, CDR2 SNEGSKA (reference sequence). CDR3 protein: CSAIRDNEQFF. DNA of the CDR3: TGCAGTGCTATCCGGGACAATGAGCAGTTCTTC.

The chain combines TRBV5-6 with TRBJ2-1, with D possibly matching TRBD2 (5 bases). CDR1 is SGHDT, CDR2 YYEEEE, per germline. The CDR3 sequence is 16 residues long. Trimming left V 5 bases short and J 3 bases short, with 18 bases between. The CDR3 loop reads CASSERPGIIYNEQFF. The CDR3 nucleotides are TGTGCCAGCAGTGAACGGCCCGGGATTATCTACAATGAGCAGTTCTTC.

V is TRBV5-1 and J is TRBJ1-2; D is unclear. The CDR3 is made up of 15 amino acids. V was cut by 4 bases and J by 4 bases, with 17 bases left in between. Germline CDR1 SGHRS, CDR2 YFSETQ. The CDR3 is CASSLAREVGYGYTF. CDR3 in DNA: TGCGCCAGCAGCCTAGCCCGGGAAGTAGGCTATGGCTACACCTTC.

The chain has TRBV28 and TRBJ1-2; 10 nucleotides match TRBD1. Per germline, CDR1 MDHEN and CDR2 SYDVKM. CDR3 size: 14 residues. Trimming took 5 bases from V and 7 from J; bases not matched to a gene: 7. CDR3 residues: CASSTRQGAIGYTF. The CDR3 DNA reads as TGTGCCAGCAGTACAAGACAGGGGGCTATTGGCTACACCTTC.

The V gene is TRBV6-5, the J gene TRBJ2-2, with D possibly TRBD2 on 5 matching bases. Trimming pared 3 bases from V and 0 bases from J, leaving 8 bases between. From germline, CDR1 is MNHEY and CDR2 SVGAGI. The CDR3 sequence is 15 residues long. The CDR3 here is CASSYSGANTGELFF. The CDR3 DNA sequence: TGTGCCAGCAGTTATTCCGGGGCGAACACCGGGGAGCTGTTTTTT.